This T cell receptor beta chain originates from a study of blood T cell repertoires in COVID-19. Authors' processing steps: Reference gene primer amplification gave nucleated cell count estimates. Only in-frame clones appear in the TCRdb table, and some are missing; sequencing was by immunoSEQ multiplex PCR. V, J and clone size reflect that table, while D and trimming were determined from the DNA. Of more than 130,000 clones in the sample, approximately 80% were seen once. From germline, CDR1 is SGDLS and CDR2 YYNGEE. The CDR3 contains 16 residues. The germline V and J ends were trimmed by 1 base and 0 bases, with 11 bases remaining between them.

The receptor was derived from a human donor in a cohort sampled during active COVID-19. The chain carries TRBV9 and TRBJ1-3; D is unresolved. The sample was peripheral blood. The CDR3 is CASSVSPLLSGNTIYF. CDR3 DNA sequence: TGTGCCAGCAGCGTATCCCCACTACTCTCTGGAAACACCATATATTTT.